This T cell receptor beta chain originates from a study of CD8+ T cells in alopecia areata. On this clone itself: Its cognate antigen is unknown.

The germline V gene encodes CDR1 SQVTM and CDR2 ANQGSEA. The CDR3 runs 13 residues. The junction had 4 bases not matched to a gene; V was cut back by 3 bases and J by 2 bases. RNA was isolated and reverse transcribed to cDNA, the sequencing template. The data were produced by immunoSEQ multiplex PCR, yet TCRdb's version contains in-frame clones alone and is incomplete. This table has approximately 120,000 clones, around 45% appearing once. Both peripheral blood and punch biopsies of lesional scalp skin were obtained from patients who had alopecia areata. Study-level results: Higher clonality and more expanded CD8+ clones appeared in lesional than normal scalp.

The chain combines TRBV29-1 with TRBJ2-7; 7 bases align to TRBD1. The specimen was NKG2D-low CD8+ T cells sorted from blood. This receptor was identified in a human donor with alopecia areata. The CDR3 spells CSVDAGTAYEQYF. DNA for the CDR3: TGCAGCGTTGACGCCGGGACAGCCTACGAGCAGTACTTC.